A single sample gave rise to the 25 T cell receptor beta chains below, sequenced in a study of CD8 T cells in ankylosing spondylitis. TCRdb reprocessed the 5' RACE reads with MiXCR, giving one entry per CDR3 protein. This repertoire shows about 36,000 distinct CDR3 sequences, 10% to 15% found once; its top ten account for 32%. The specimen was synovial fluid, either unsorted or a sorted T cell fraction (not recorded which). All receptors derive from a male donor with ankylosing spondylitis.

This clonotype came up many times. J is TRBJ2-2 and V is TRBV29-1; 7 bases map to TRBD2. V gave up 6 bases and J gave up 2 bases; unmatched junction bases: 6. Germline V gene sequence: CDR1 SQVTM, CDR2 ANQGSEA. The CDR3 contains 14 residues. CDR3 loop: CSVVLADNTGELFF. CDR3 sequence (DNA): TGCAGCGTAGTCCTAGCGGATAACACCGGGGAGCTGTTTTTT.

In its sample, this clonotype was seen many times. The V and J genes are TRBV27 and TRBJ1-2; TRBD1 is a possible D gene (5 bases). CDR3 length: 13 residues. The V end lost 4 bases, the J end lost 2 bases, and 8 bases lay between the germline ends. Germline V CDR1 and CDR2: MNHEY, SMNVEV (reference sequence). The CDR3 sequence: CASSSTVNYGYTF. CDR3 DNA: TGTGCCAGCAGTTCGACAGTAAACTATGGCTACACCTTC.

This sequence joins TRBV10-3 and TRBJ1-2; the D is unclear. Germline loops: CDR1 ENHRY, CDR2 SYGVKD. V was shortened by 8 bases and J by 3 bases, with 7 bases between the two germline ends. CDR3 size: 11 residues. The CDR3 DNA is TGTGCCATCGGTGGGGACTATGGCTACACCTTC. It encodes CAIGGDYGYTF.

This clonotype was seen many times. The J gene is TRBJ2-3, the V gene TRBV27; D uncertain. Germline CDR1 and CDR2: MNHEY and SMNVEV (reference sequence). The V end lost 4 bases, the J end lost 1 base, and 12 bases lay between the germline ends. CDR3 size: 15 residues. The CDR3 protein is CASSSAGPRTDTQYF. DNA for the CDR3: TGTGCCAGCAGTTCCGCCGGGCCTCGCACAGATACGCAGTATTTT.

This CDR3 reads CASSHFGTGRADTQYF. The CDR3, as DNA: TGTGCCAGCAGCCATTTCGGGACAGGGCGGGCAGATACGCAGTATTTT. The V gene is TRBV3-1, the J gene TRBJ2-3, with 9 bases lining up with TRBD1. This CDR3 has 16 residues. V trimming: 3 bases; J trimming: 4 bases; junction bases outside the gene matches: 8. Germline V gene sequence: CDR1 LGHDT, CDR2 YNNKEL (reference sequence).

This clonotype occurred many times. The chain employs TRBV7-8 and TRBJ1-4; D is perhaps TRBD1 (5 bases). The CDR3 totals 13 residues. V lost 5 bases to trimming and J lost 4 bases, with 8 bases between them. In germline, CDR1 is SGHVS, CDR2 FQNEAQ. The CDR3 here is CASSPTVNEKLFF. The CDR3 DNA is TGTGCCAGCAGCCCGACAGTTAATGAAAAACTGTTTTTT.

This clonotype has just a few counts. The rearrangement joins TRBV5-1 to TRBJ2-7; D is unclear. The ends were cut back, 2 bases at V and 3 bases at J, with 18 bases in the middle. CDR3 length: 16 residues. The germline V gene encodes CDR1 SGHRS and CDR2 YFSETQ. CDR3 amino acids: CASSLLLENSIYEQYF. The CDR3 DNA reads as TGCGCCAGCAGCTTACTTTTAGAGAACTCCATCTACGAGCAGTACTTC.

This clonotype occurred a few times. The chain combines TRBV16 with TRBJ1-1, with TRBD1 as a possible D gene (5 bases). This CDR3 has 12 residues. V was clipped by 4 bases and J by 6 bases, with 9 bases between them. Per the germline V gene, CDR1 is KGHSY and CDR2 is FQNENV. The CDR3 reads CASSRSGPEAFF. CDR3 sequence (DNA): TGTGCCAGCAGCCGATCAGGGCCTGAAGCTTTCTTT. Based on the CDR3 plus reference TRBV16 and TRBJ1-1, the full variable domain is GEEVAQTPKHLVRGEGQKAKLYCAPIKGHSYVFWYQQVLKNEFKFLISFQNENVFDETGMPKERFSAKCLPNSPCSLEIQATKLEDSAVYFCASSRSGPEAFFGQGTRLTVV.

This clonotype appeared a few times. The rearrangement links TRBV30 to TRBJ1-2, with TRBD1 matching over 8 bases. J gave up 4 bases and V 5 bases, and 12 bases lay outside the gene matches. CDR1 is GTSNPN, CDR2 SVGIG, per germline (reference sequence). The CDR3 has 15 residues. CDR3 DNA: TGTGCCTGGGCAGGGGGAGCCGGGACAGGCTATGGCTACACCTTC. Translated: CAWAGGAGTGYGYTF.

A few counts support this clonotype. This sequence joins TRBV9 and TRBJ1-2; D is uncertain. Germline lookup yields CDR1 SGDLS and CDR2 YYNGEE. The CDR3 extends over 13 amino acids. V was cut by 2 bases and J by 4 bases, with 9 bases left in between. The DNA of the CDR3 is TGTGCCAGCAGCGTTTCTGGTTCCTATGGCTACACCTTC. Residues: CASSVSGSYGYTF.

This clonotype came up a few times. CDR3 sequence (DNA): TGTGCCAGCAGCCAAGCAGTAGCGTTCCCAGATACGCAGTATTTT. Amino acid sequence: CASSQAVAFPDTQYF. This chain connects TRBV4-2 to TRBJ2-3; TRBD2 might be the D (5 bases). Germline assignment: CDR1 LGHNA and CDR2 YNFKEQ. The CDR3 consists of 15 residues. The V end lost 1 base, the J end lost 4 bases, and 12 bases lay between the germline ends.

About this clonotype: This may come from a read error, since a much larger clone is one base off. V is TRBV6-5 and J is TRBJ1-1; a weak D match, TRBD1 (6 bases). Germline loops: CDR1 MNHEY, CDR2 SVGAGI. This CDR3 spans 17 amino acids. CDR3 residues: CASSYREEASWNSEAFF. CDR3 DNA: TGTGCCAGCAGCTACAGGGAGGAGGCCTCATGGAACTCTGAAGCTTTCTTT.

The chain combines TRBV11-2 with TRBJ2-7; D perhaps matches TRBD1 (5 bases). This CDR3 contains 15 residues. Trimming cost V 4 bases and J 1 base, with 14 bases left between them. The germline V gene encodes CDR1 SGHAT and CDR2 FQNNGV. The CDR3 region has the DNA TGTGCCAGCAGCTCCAGGACACATTCTTCCTACGAGCAGTACTTC. The encoded protein is CASSSRTHSSYEQYF.

A few counts support this clonotype. This chain links TRBV5-1 with TRBJ1-1; D is unresolved. Germline assignment: CDR1 SGHRS and CDR2 YFSETQ. The CDR3 is 15 amino acids. The V end was cut by 0 bases, the J end by 3 bases, with 12 bases between. In DNA form, the CDR3 reads TGCGCCAGCAGCTTGGTTGAGGGCTTGTACACTGAAGCTTTCTTT. It specifies CASSLVEGLYTEAFF.

V gene TRBV6-5 combines with J gene TRBJ2-1; maybe TRBD1 (5 bases). CDR3 length: 16 amino acids. Per the germline V gene, CDR1 is MNHEY and CDR2 is SVGAGI. V was clipped by 0 bases and J by 4 bases, with 13 bases between them. The CDR3: CASSYSIGEVYNEQFF. The CDR3, as DNA: TGTGCCAGCAGTTACTCCATAGGGGAAGTATACAATGAGCAGTTCTTC.

This clonotype was seen a handful of times. V gene TRBV29-1 combines with J gene TRBJ1-4, with D unresolved. The V and J ends lost 3 bases and 7 bases respectively, with 9 bases between them. The CDR3 length is 12 residues. Germline V gene lookup returns CDR1 SQVTM and CDR2 ANQGSEA. In DNA, the CDR3 is TGCAGCGTTGAGGCGGGAGGTGAAAAACTGTTTTTT. It is translated as CSVEAGGEKLFF. The whole variable domain, filled in from reference TRBV29-1 and TRBJ1-4, reads SAVISQKPSRDICQRGTSLTIQCQVDSQVTMMFWYRQQPGQSLTLIATANQGSEATYESGFVIDKFPISRPNLTFSTLTVSNMSPEDSSIYLCSVEAGGEKLFFGSGTQLSVL.

The V gene is TRBV7-9, the J gene TRBJ2-7; the match to TRBD1 covers 10 bases. Germline V gene sequence: CDR1 SEHNR, CDR2 FQNEAQ (reference sequence). CDR3 size: 16 residues. J gave up 3 bases and V 0 bases, and 5 bases lay outside the gene matches. Here the CDR3 reads CASSLARGQGNYEQYF. As DNA, the CDR3 is TGTGCCAGCAGCTTAGCGAGGGGACAGGGGAACTACGAGCAGTACTTC. The complete variable domain, with remaining parts taken from reference TRBV7-9 and TRBJ2-7, reads DTGVSQNPRHKITKRGQNVTFRCDPISEHNRLYWYRQTLGQGPEFLTYFQNEAQLEKSRLLSDRFSAERPKGSFSTLEIQRTEQGDSAMYLCASSLARGQGNYEQYFGPGTRLTVT.

This clonotype was seen a few times. This chain uses TRBV6-1 with TRBJ1-1; a possible D gene is TRBD1 (6 bases). The ends were cut back, 6 bases at V and 6 bases at J, with 17 bases in the middle. The CDR3 extends over 14 amino acids. Germline-derived CDR1 and CDR2 are MNHNS and SASEGT. The CDR3 loop reads CASRVTGSAAEAFF. Written as DNA, the CDR3 is TGTGCCAGCAGGGTTACAGGGAGTGCGGCTGAAGCTTTCTTT.

This chain links TRBV5-5 with TRBJ2-1, with 9 bases matching TRBD2. This CDR3 has 16 residues. V dropped 2 bases and J dropped 6; count of bases not matched to a gene: 9. The V gene's germline CDR1 is SGHKS and CDR2 YYEKEE (reference sequence). As DNA, the CDR3 is TGTGCCAGCAGCTTAGAAAGCGGGAGGTACCGCAATGAGCAGTTCTTC. Its protein product is CASSLESGRYRNEQFF.

This clonotype is deemed medium-sized. The chain combines TRBV28 with TRBJ2-1; the D gene is possibly TRBD2 (7 bases). Trimming cost V 8 bases and J 9 bases, with 14 bases left between them. The CDR3 has 12 amino acids. Looked up from germline, CDR1 is MDHEN and CDR2 is SYDVKM. CDR3 nucleotides: TGTGCCAGCTCCCTGCGGGGGCTTGAGCAGTTCTTC. Translated: CASSLRGLEQFF.

This clonotype was observed at least ten times. This chain links TRBV7-8 with TRBJ2-5; D is possibly TRBD2 (6 bases). The CDR3 consists of 15 residues. The V gene's germline CDR1 is SGHVS and CDR2 FQNEAQ. The V end was cut by 3 bases, the J end by 0 bases, with 11 bases between. In nucleotides, the CDR3 is TGTGCCAGCAGCTTGCCGGGGACTTACCAAGAGACCCAGTACTTC. Encoded protein: CASSLPGTYQETQYF.

This clonotype was seen a handful of times. This chain joins TRBV12-3 or TRBV12-4 and TRBJ2-1; the match to TRBD2 covers 13 bases. With V trimmed by 6 bases and J by 8 bases, 7 bases remained unmatched. The CDR3 spans 15 residues. The CDR3 bases are TGTGCCAGCAGCTCGGGACTAGCGGGACTGGATGAGCAGTTCTTC. Translation: CASSSGLAGLDEQFF.

The rearrangement uses TRBV20-1 and TRBJ1-5; the match to TRBD1 covers 9 bases. The CDR3 covers 15 residues. With V trimmed by 1 base and J by 2 bases, 3 bases remained unmatched. Germline loops: CDR1 DFQATT, CDR2 SNEGSKA (reference sequence). CDR3: CSARGDREGNQPQHF. As DNA, the CDR3 is TGCAGTGCTAGAGGGGACAGGGAAGGCAATCAGCCCCAGCATTTT.

The sample holds a few counts of this clonotype. This chain links TRBV12-3 or TRBV12-4 with TRBJ2-2, with D possibly being TRBD1 (5 bases). There are 14 residues in the CDR3. Deletions cut 5 bases from V and 6 bases from J, with 13 bases between. Written as DNA, the CDR3 is TGTGCCAGCAGTCAGGACATTGGGGCCGGGGAGCTGTTTTTT. This encodes CASSQDIGAGELFF.

The chain recombines TRBV4-3 with TRBJ2-3; 8 nucleotides match TRBD2. In germline, CDR1 is LGHNA, CDR2 YSLEER. After removal of 2 bases from V and 4 bases from J, the junction contained 5 bases not matched to a gene. The CDR3 totals 15 residues. The CDR3 DNA is TGCGCCAGCAGCCAAAGGGCGGGAGGCCCAGATACGCAGTATTTT. Translating it yields CASSQRAGGPDTQYF.